What follows are 31 T cell receptor beta chains derived from one specimen sequenced in a study of blood T cell repertoires in COVID-19 (TCRdb year 2020). Receptors were amplified or captured by the immunoSEQ multiplex PCR assay. The table was pulled from immuneACCESS by TCRdb, which kept in-frame rearrangements only. Such tables lose some clones; where checked, under half of the loss comes from unresolved V genes, and the rest has no known cause. For this sample there are some 200,000 clones; roughly 79% appear just once. The ten largest make up roughly 11% of the sample. Sequencing was carried out using peripheral blood. All receptors derive from a woman in her thirties or forties with COVID-19, enrolled during active disease.

CDR3 amino acids: CASSLGGLAGKETQYF. The CDR3 region has the DNA TGTGCCAGCAGCTTAGGGGGCCTAGCGGGGAAAGAGACCCAGTACTTC. The chain employs TRBV7-3 and TRBJ2-5, with 9 positions matching TRBD2. The junction had 7 bases not matched to a gene; V was cut back by 2 bases and J by 3 bases. This CDR3 comprises 16 residues. The V gene's germline CDR1 is SGHTA and CDR2 FQGTGA.

The chain combines TRBV27 with TRBJ2-5; 10 nucleotides align to TRBD2. After removal of 4 bases from V and 6 bases from J, the junction contained 8 bases not matched to a gene. This CDR3 is built from 15 residues. CDR1 and CDR2 (germline): MNHEY, SMNVEV (reference sequence). For the CDR3, the DNA is TGTGCCAGCAGTTCAGAGGGACTAGCGAGGCAGACCCAGTACTTC. This translates into CASSSEGLARQTQYF.

This sequence joins TRBV10-2 and TRBJ2-1, with a weak D call TRBD2 (7 bases). The CDR3 has 17 amino acids. The V and J ends lost 0 bases and 7 bases respectively, with 19 bases between them. Germline V gives CDR1 WSHSY, CDR2 SAAADI. CDR3 nucleotides: TGCGCCAGCAGTGAGTCACTAGGACTAGTCAGGGGTAATGAGCAGTTCTTC. It is translated as CASSESLGLVRGNEQFF.

This clone was found once. The chain is built from TRBV5-4 and TRBJ1-4, with 7 bases identical to TRBD1. Germline V lookup: CDR1 SGHNT, CDR2 YYREEE (reference sequence). V was clipped by 4 bases and J by 6 bases; unmatched bases: 3. There are 13 residues in the CDR3. The CDR3 DNA is TGTGCCAGCAGCCCAGACAGGGATGAAAAACTGTTTTTT. Protein product: CASSPDRDEKLFF.

Comment on this clone: The same CDR3 can be traced to other DNA sequences in this sample. The chain carries TRBV28 and TRBJ1-1, with D tentatively TRBD1 (6 bases). V lost 3 bases, J lost 1 base, and 6 bases lay in between. The CDR3 loop spans 13 amino acids. Germline V gene data show CDR1 as MDHEN and CDR2 as SYDVKM. CDR3 protein: CASSFRGNTEAFF. CDR3 sequence (DNA): TGTGCCAGCAGTTTCAGGGGGAACACTGAAGCTTTCTTT.

The gene calls are TRBV28 and TRBJ2-6, with 12 bases matching TRBD1. Trimming removed 5 bases from V and 3 bases from J; junction bases left unmatched: 8. This CDR3 spans 18 amino acids. Looked up from germline, CDR1 is MDHEN and CDR2 is SYDVKM. CDR3 coding DNA: TGTGCCAGCAGTATTTGGGGACAGGGGGCTGGTGGGGCCAACGTCCTGACTTTC. This sequence encodes CASSIWGQGAGGANVLTF.

V is TRBV7-3 and J is TRBJ2-5, with D possibly being TRBD2 (6 bases). CDR3 size: 15 residues. Deletions cut 2 bases from V and 3 bases from J, with 13 bases between. The germline V gene has CDR1 SGHTA and CDR2 FQGTGA. For the CDR3, the DNA is TGTGCCAGCAGCTTAGCGGGGCGACCCGAAGAGACCCAGTACTTC. It yields the protein CASSLAGRPEETQYF.

V and J are TRBV5-1 and TRBJ2-1; 14 bases agree with TRBD2. Germline CDR1 is SGHRS and CDR2 is YFSETQ. The CDR3 is made up of 20 amino acids. Trimming took 3 bases from V and 0 from J; bases not matched to a gene: 11. As DNA, the CDR3 is TGCGCCAGCAGCTCCGGGACTAGCGGGAGATTACTGGACTCCTACAATGAGCAGTTCTTC. Its translation: CASSSGTSGRLLDSYNEQFF.

V gene TRBV5-5 combines with J gene TRBJ1-1, with 8 nucleotides matching TRBD1. This CDR3 is 14 amino acids long. V shed 4 bases, J shed 5 bases, and the junction held 7 bases outside the gene matches. The germline V gene encodes CDR1 SGHKS and CDR2 YYEKEE (reference sequence). The CDR3 spells CASSHGQGTTEAFF. As DNA, the CDR3 is TGTGCCAGCAGCCACGGACAGGGTACGACTGAAGCTTTCTTT.

The chain links TRBV11-2 to TRBJ2-3; 12 bases map to TRBD2. V gave up 1 base and J gave up 3 bases; unmatched junction bases: 8. The CDR3 runs to 18 residues. CDR1 is SGHAT, CDR2 FQNNGV, per germline. This CDR3 is CASSLVSSGGAVTDTQYF. In DNA form, the CDR3 reads TGTGCCAGCAGCTTAGTGTCTAGCGGGGGGGCAGTAACAGATACGCAGTATTTT. Full variable domain (remainder filled in from reference TRBV11-2 and TRBJ2-3): EAGVAQSPRYKIIEKRQSVAFWCNPISGHATLYWYQQILGQGPKLLIQFQNNGVVDDSQLPKDRFSAERLKGVDSTLKIQPAKLEDSAVYLCASSLVSSGGAVTDTQYFGPGTRLTVL.

The chain is built from TRBV19 and TRBJ2-2; possibly TRBD2 for D (6 bases). Germline CDR1 is LNHDA and CDR2 is SQIVND (reference sequence). Trimming stripped 9 bases from V and 0 bases from J, with 14 bases between. The CDR3 runs to 15 residues. This chain's CDR3 is CASSSDLTNTGELFF. The CDR3 bases are TGTGCCAGCTCTAGCGACCTTACGAACACCGGGGAGCTGTTTTTT.

The V call is TRBV4-2, the J call TRBJ2-1, with D maybe TRBD2 (6 bases). The CDR3 totals 15 residues. The germline gives CDR1 LGHNA, CDR2 YNFKEQ. Trimming pared 0 bases from V and 5 bases from J, leaving 11 bases between. This CDR3 is CASSQEVLADNEQFF. The CDR3 coding sequence is TGTGCCAGCAGCCAAGAGGTATTAGCGGACAATGAGCAGTTCTTC.

The CDR3 protein is CASTTPGGEAQFF. CDR3 DNA: TGTGCCAGTACCACCCCCGGCGGAGAGGCTCAGTTCTTC. The genes are TRBV19 and TRBJ2-1; D is uncertain. The CDR3 covers 13 residues. Germline V gene data show CDR1 as LNHDA and CDR2 as SQIVND (reference sequence). The V end was cut by 7 bases, the J end by 13 bases, with 20 bases between.

The chain recombines TRBV28 with TRBJ1-2, with D perhaps TRBD1 (6 bases). Germline CDR1 reads MDHEN; CDR2 reads SYDVKM. The CDR3 totals 15 residues. V lost 6 bases and J lost 4, with 18 bases in between. CDR3 DNA sequence: TGTGCCAGCAGCGCTGAACAGGGTCACGGCTATGGCTACACCTTC. Translation gives CASSAEQGHGYGYTF.

CDR3 residues: CASSQDVEGYGYTF. CDR3 coding DNA: TGTGCCAGCAGCCAAGATGTGGAGGGCTATGGCTACACCTTC. The rearrangement joins TRBV3-1 (or the pseudogene TRBV3-2) to TRBJ1-2; no clear D gene. The V and J ends lost 0 bases and 4 bases respectively, with 9 bases between them. The CDR3 totals 14 residues. Germline CDR1 is LGHDT and CDR2 is YNNKEL (reference sequence).

This clone was seen more than once but under ten times. V gene TRBV6-5 combines with J gene TRBJ2-5, with a possible D match to TRBD2 (5 bases). CDR1 MNHEY and CDR2 SVGAGI come from the germline V gene. With 7 bases removed from V and 5 bases from J, the gap between germline ends came to 11 bases. This CDR3 spans 12 amino acids. CDR3 bases: TGTGCCAGCAACCCTCCGGGGGAGACCCAGTACTTC. Translating gives CASNPPGETQYF.

This clone turned up a few times. This rearrangement joins TRBV7-8 to TRBJ2-4; the D gene is possibly TRBD1 (5 bases). Looked up from germline, CDR1 is SGHVS and CDR2 is FQNEAQ. The CDR3 extends over 17 amino acids. V gave up 2 bases and J gave up 1 base, with 15 bases separating them. CDR3 DNA: TGTGCCAGCAGCTTATTAGGGCAGGGTGACGCCAAAAACATTCAGTACTTC. It yields the protein CASSLLGQGDAKNIQYF.

This chain links TRBV15 with TRBJ2-5; D not certain. The V and J ends lost 0 bases and 1 base respectively, with 9 bases between them. The CDR3 has 15 residues. Germline CDR1 reads LNHNV; CDR2 reads YYDKDF (reference sequence). CDR3 bases: TGTGCCACCAGCAGAGATCGCGGCAGCCAAGAGACCCAGTACTTC. This codes for CATSRDRGSQETQYF.

This clone was found once. The gene calls are TRBV5-1 and TRBJ2-7, with 7 bases matching TRBD1. With 2 bases clipped from V and 7 bases from J, the junction kept 9 bases outside the gene matches. Germline V CDR1 and CDR2: SGHRS, YFSETQ. The CDR3 runs to 14 residues. CDR3 sequence (DNA): TGCGCCAGCAGCTTTAGACAGGGTAGGAGGGAGCAGTACTTC. Its translation is CASSFRQGRREQYF.

This chain uses TRBV6-1 with TRBJ1-5; a possible D gene is TRBD1 (5 bases). CDR3 length: 15 amino acids. V lost 3 bases and J 6 bases, leaving 15 bases between the germline ends. The germline CDR1 and CDR2 sequences are MNHNS and SASEGT. Here the CDR3 reads CASSDSGAGVQPQHF. For the CDR3, the DNA is TGTGCCAGCAGTGATTCTGGGGCCGGTGTTCAGCCCCAGCATTTT.

The V gene is TRBV5-8, the J gene TRBJ1-2; D might be TRBD1 (5 bases). The CDR3 sequence is 15 residues long. The ends were cut back, 1 base at V and 3 bases at J, with 13 bases in the middle. Germline CDR1 reads SGHTS; CDR2 reads YDEGEE. CDR3 nucleotides: TGTGCCAGCAGCTTGTTGGTCCCCAGGGACTATGGCTACACCTTC. This encodes CASSLLVPRDYGYTF.

This chain joins TRBV15 and TRBJ2-6; possible D gene TRBD2, 5 bases. Trimming cost V 1 base and J 1 base, with 11 bases left between them. Germline V gene sequence: CDR1 LNHNV, CDR2 YYDKDF (reference sequence). The CDR3 sequence is 17 residues long. CDR3 in amino acids: CATSRGGRGSGANVLTF. The CDR3 coding sequence is TGTGCCACCAGCAGAGGCGGCCGAGGGTCTGGGGCCAACGTCCTGACTTTC.

In its sample, this clone ranks as medium-sized. The genes are TRBV7-3 and TRBJ2-1, with 9 positions matching TRBD1. From germline, CDR1 is SGHTA and CDR2 FQGTGA. V was pared by 5 bases and J by 6 bases, with 5 bases of the junction left unmatched. CDR3 length equals 14 residues. The CDR3 sequence: CASSTTGGTNEQFF. DNA of the CDR3: TGTGCCAGCAGCACGACAGGGGGGACCAATGAGCAGTTCTTC.

V usage is TRBV7-3 and J usage is TRBJ2-1, with 9 positions matching TRBD2. V trimming: 5 bases; J trimming: 8 bases; junction bases outside the gene matches: 13. The CDR3 runs 16 residues. The germline CDR1 and CDR2 sequences are SGHTA and FQGTGA. Here the CDR3 DNA reads TGTGCCAGCAGCCCCCGACCGCGGGGGGGCCGAGATGAGCAGTTCTTC. Its protein product is CASSPRPRGGRDEQFF. Drawing the rest from reference TRBV7-3 and TRBJ2-1, the complete variable domain is GAGVSQTPSNKVTEKGKYVELRCDPISGHTALYWYRQSLGQGPEFLIYFQGTGAADDSGLPNDRFFAVRPEGSVSTLKIQRTERGDSAVYLCASSPRPRGGRDEQFFGPGTRLTVL.

V and J are TRBV4-1 and TRBJ2-7, with D possibly being TRBD1 (5 bases). Germline loops: CDR1 MGHRA, CDR2 YSYEKL. The germline V and J ends were trimmed by 1 base and 3 bases, with 10 bases remaining between them. The CDR3 runs 14 residues. The DNA for the CDR3 is TGCGCCAGCAGCCAAGTTGGGCAGGGCTACGAGCAGTACTTC. Protein sequence: CASSQVGQGYEQYF.

This clone is a singleton in its sample. This rearrangement joins TRBV5-1 to TRBJ2-7, with 7 bases that match TRBD1. This CDR3 has 15 residues. After removal of 3 bases from V and 2 bases from J, the junction contained 8 bases not matched to a gene. CDR1 is SGHRS and CDR2 is YFSETQ in the germline V gene. Written as DNA, the CDR3 is TGCGCCAGCAGCTCTTTTGTGGGACAGCCCTACGAGCAGTACTTC. Protein product: CASSSFVGQPYEQYF. Complete variable domain (other parts from reference TRBV5-1 and TRBJ2-7): KAGVTQTPRYLIKTRGQQVTLSCSPISGHRSVSWYQQTPGQGLQFLFEYFSETQRNKGNFPGRFSGRQFSNSRSEMNVSTLELGDSALYLCASSSFVGQPYEQYFGPGTRLTVT.

V usage is TRBV5-4 and J usage is TRBJ2-2; a possible D gene is TRBD2 (5 bases). Looked up from germline, CDR1 is SGHNT and CDR2 is YYREEE (reference sequence). The V end was cut by 0 bases, the J end by 4 bases, with 10 bases between. The CDR3 consists of 15 residues. CDR3 DNA sequence: TGTGCCAGCAGCTTGGTCCCGGACTTCACCGGGGAGCTGTTTTTT. Protein sequence: CASSLVPDFTGELFF.

The sample holds many counts of this clone. In DNA, the CDR3 is TGTGCCAGCATACGACTAGCGGGAAGTAATGAGCAGTTCTTC. It is translated as CASIRLAGSNEQFF. The chain carries TRBV7-9 and TRBJ2-1; TRBD2 agrees at 11 bases. Germline CDR1 is SEHNR and CDR2 is FQNEAQ (reference sequence). The CDR3 sequence is 14 residues long. J lost 7 bases, V lost 7 bases, and 6 bases had no gene match.

CDR3 coding DNA: TGCAGCGTGAGCCCGGGAGATACGCAGTATTTT. It codes for CSVSPGDTQYF. The chain recombines TRBV29-1 with TRBJ2-3; D remains unclear. Trimming cost V 6 bases and J 5 bases, with 9 bases left between them. The length of the CDR3 is 11 residues. CDR1 is SQVTM and CDR2 is ANQGSEA in the germline V gene.

The chain carries TRBV6-1 and TRBJ1-2; 10 bases match TRBD1. J gave up 4 bases and V 2 bases, and 10 bases lay outside the gene matches. The CDR3 spans 17 residues. Germline V gene data show CDR1 as MNHNS and CDR2 as SASEGT. The CDR3, as DNA: TGTGCCAGCAGTGAAACCGGGACAGGGGTAGGGGCCTATGGCTACACCTTC. Protein sequence: CASSETGTGVGAYGYTF.

The CDR3 nucleotides read TGCGCCAGCAGCCTAAGCTCCAGGCAGGGAAAAAACATTCAGTACTTC. Protein sequence: CASSLSSRQGKNIQYF. This chain uses TRBV4-1 with TRBJ2-4; D is possibly TRBD1 (5 bases). The CDR3 runs to 16 residues. The ends were cut back, 4 bases at V and 4 bases at J, with 17 bases in the middle. CDR1 is MGHRA, CDR2 YSYEKL, per germline.